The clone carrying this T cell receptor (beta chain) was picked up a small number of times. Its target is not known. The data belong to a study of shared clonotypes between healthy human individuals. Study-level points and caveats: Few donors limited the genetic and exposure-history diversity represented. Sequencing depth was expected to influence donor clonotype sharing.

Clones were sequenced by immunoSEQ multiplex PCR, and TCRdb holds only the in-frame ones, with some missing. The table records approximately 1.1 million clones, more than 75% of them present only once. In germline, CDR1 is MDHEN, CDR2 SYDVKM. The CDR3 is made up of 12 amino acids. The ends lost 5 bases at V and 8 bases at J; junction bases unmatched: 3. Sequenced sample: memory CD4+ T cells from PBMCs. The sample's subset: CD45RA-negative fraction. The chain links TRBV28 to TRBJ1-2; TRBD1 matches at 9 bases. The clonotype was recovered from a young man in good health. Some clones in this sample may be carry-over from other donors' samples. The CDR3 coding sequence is TGTGCCAGCAGTACAGGGGGCAGAGGCTACACCTTC. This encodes CASSTGGRGYTF.